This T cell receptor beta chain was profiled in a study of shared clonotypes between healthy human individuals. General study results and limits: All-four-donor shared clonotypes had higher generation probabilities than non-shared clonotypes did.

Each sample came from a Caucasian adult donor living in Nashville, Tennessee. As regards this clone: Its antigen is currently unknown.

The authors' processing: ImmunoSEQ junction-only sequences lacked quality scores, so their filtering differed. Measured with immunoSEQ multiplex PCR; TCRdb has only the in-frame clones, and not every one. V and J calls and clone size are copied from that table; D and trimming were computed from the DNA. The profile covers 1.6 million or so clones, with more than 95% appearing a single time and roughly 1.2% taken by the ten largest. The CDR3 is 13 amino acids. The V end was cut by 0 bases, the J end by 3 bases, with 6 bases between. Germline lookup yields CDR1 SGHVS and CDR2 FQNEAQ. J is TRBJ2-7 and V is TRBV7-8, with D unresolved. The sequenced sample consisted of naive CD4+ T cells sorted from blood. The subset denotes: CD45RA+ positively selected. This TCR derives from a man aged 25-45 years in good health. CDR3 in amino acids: CASSLALDYEQYF. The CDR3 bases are TGTGCCAGCAGCTTAGCTCTGGACTACGAGCAGTACTTC. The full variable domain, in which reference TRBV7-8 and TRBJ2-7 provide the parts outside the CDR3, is GAGVSQSPRYKVAKRGQDVALRCDPISGHVSLFWYQQALGQGPEFLTYFQNEAQLDKSGLPSDRFFAERPEGSVSTLKIQRTQQEDSAVYLCASSLALDYEQYFGPGTRLTVT.